The rows below give T cell receptor beta chains drawn from one sample of a study of T-cell memory formation after mild COVID-19. From the 5' RACE reads, TCRdb called clonotypes with MiXCR, one entry per CDR3 protein. Of about 560,000 distinct CDR3 sequences listed, about a fifth are singletons. Material: PBMCs or a T cell subset sorted from them (not recorded which). These receptors were taken from an adult woman who had mild COVID-19 (a few samples of this study predate the infection). Cell type and time point are not known. CDR3s include the opening cysteine and the closing phenylalanine or tryptophan. Each record gives: V gene, D gene, J gene, clone size, CDR3 DNA, CDR3 protein. A D gene is named only where the DNA matches it firmly. Not all rows give a size; the values are once, few, many and, for expanded clones, a class.

>TRBV4-2|-|TRBJ1-3|-
TGTGCCAGCAGCCAAGTCGGGGGACGACGGAACACCATATATTTT
CASSQVGGRRNTIYF
>TRBV5-6|-|TRBJ2-2|-
TGTGCCAGCAGCTTGTATCTAGTTCCCCACACCGGGGAGCTGTTTTTT
CASSLYLVPHTGELFF
>TRBV5-6|-|TRBJ2-6|-
TGTGCCAGCAGCTTTAGAAGGGACTCCGGGGCCAACGTCCTGACTTTC
CASSFRRDSGANVLTF
>TRBV19|TRBD1|TRBJ2-1|few
TGTGCCAGTAGTTTTGGACAGGAGGAGCAGTTCTTC
CASSFGQEEQFF
>TRBV29-1|TRBD2|TRBJ2-5|few
TGCAGCGTTGGAGGACTAGCGGGGTTGAGGGAGACCCAGTACTTC
CSVGGLAGLRETQYF
>TRBV20-1|-|TRBJ1-4|-
TGCAGTGCTAGAGATACGGGGGAATGGGCAGAAAAACTGTTTTTT
CSARDTGEWAEKLFF
>TRBV5-1|TRBD2|TRBJ2-3|few
TGCGCCAGCAGAATGGGCGCTAGCGGGGGGGCTAGCACAGATACGCAGTATTTT
CASRMGASGGASTDTQYF
>TRBV5-1|TRBD2|TRBJ2-1|-
TGCGCCAGCAGCTTTCTAGCGGGGACTACTATCGGCAATGAGCAGTTCTTC
CASSFLAGTTIGNEQFF
>TRBV29-1|-|TRBJ1-2|few
TGCAGCGGAAAGGACATTTATGGCTACACCTTC
CSGKDIYGYTF
>TRBV29-1|-|TRBJ2-4|few
TGCAGCGCTACGGGACTTAAGGTCAAAAACATTCAGTACTTC
CSATGLKVKNIQYF
>TRBV24-1|TRBD1|TRBJ2-1|-
TGTGCCACCAGTCCAACTACGAAGGACAGGCCGCCCTACAATGAGCAGTTCTTC
CATSPTTKDRPPYNEQFF
>TRBV20-1|-|TRBJ2-1|few
TGCAGTGCTAGAGGGCCCGTCAGCGGTAGCTCCTACAATGAGCAGTTCTTC
CSARGPVSGSSYNEQFF
>TRBV5-1|TRBD1|TRBJ2-5|-
TGCGCCAGCAGCACAAACCCTCTCGGGACAGGGTACCAAGAGACCCAGTACTTC
CASSTNPLGTGYQETQYF
>TRBV6-2/TRBV6-3|-|TRBJ2-7|few
TGTGCCAGCAGCGCCGCAAGGTACGAGCAGTACTTC
CASSAARYEQYF
>TRBV27|-|TRBJ2-3|-
TGTGCCAGCAGTTTGAGACCAACATTAATCACAGATACGCAGTATTTT
CASSLRPTLITDTQYF
>TRBV30|TRBD2|TRBJ2-7|-
TGTGCCTGGAGTGAGGGGCTAGCGGGAGGGAGTCCCTACGAGCAGTACTTC
CAWSEGLAGGSPYEQYF
>TRBV12-3/TRBV12-4|TRBD2|TRBJ2-7|-
TGTGCCAGCAGCTTTAGCGGGGGGGCTCGGGAGCAGTACTTC
CASSFSGGAREQYF
>TRBV20-1|-|TRBJ1-1|-
TGCAGTGCTAGAGAGCGGGGGAACACTGAAGCTTTCTTT
CSARERGNTEAFF
>TRBV6-6|TRBD2|TRBJ2-3|-
TGTGCCAGCAGGCCTAGCGGGACGAACACAGATACGCAGTATTTT
CASRPSGTNTDTQYF
>TRBV3-1|-|TRBJ2-1|few
TGTGCCAGCAGCCGGGGGCGCGGGACTCACAATGAGCAGTTCTTC
CASSRGRGTHNEQFF
>TRBV7-8|-|TRBJ1-5|few
TGTGCCAGCAGCTCGCAGGGTGAGCCCCAGCATTTT
CASSSQGEPQHF
>TRBV6-5|-|TRBJ2-7|few
TGTGCCAGCAGTTACTCCGGATTTGACGGGGACGAGCAGTACTTC
CASSYSGFDGDEQYF
>TRBV5-1|TRBD1|TRBJ1-1|few
TGCGCCAGCAAGCGGGACAGGGACACTGAAGCTTTCTTT
CASKRDRDTEAFF
>TRBV7-3|-|TRBJ2-3|-
TGTGCCAGCAGCTTAACTGATTGGGGACCTGTAGGCACAGATACGCAGTATTTT
CASSLTDWGPVGTDTQYF
>TRBV11-1|-|TRBJ2-3|-
TGTGCCAGCAGCTTAAACGGAGGGGCGCGGTTCGCAGATACGCAGTATTTT
CASSLNGGARFADTQYF
>TRBV7-6|-|TRBJ2-1|few
TGTGCCAGCAGCTTAGATGGGACGGGAGCGGGCGATGAGCAGTTCTTC
CASSLDGTGAGDEQFF
>TRBV2|-|TRBJ1-1|-
TGTGCCGACCACAGGGTCACTGAAGCTTTCTTT
CADHRVTEAFF
>TRBV20-1|-|TRBJ1-1|many
TGCAGTGCTAGTGGTGCGAACACTGAAGCTTTCTTT
CSASGANTEAFF
>TRBV9|TRBD2|TRBJ2-1|many
TGTGCCAGCAGTCCGACTAGCGGGGGCTACAATGAGCAGTTCTTC
CASSPTSGGYNEQFF
>TRBV7-3|-|TRBJ2-2|few
TGTGCCAGCAGCTCCAGAGGGGGGACGAACACCGGGGAGCTGTTTTTT
CASSSRGGTNTGELFF
>TRBV6-5|-|TRBJ1-1|-
TGTGCCAGCAGTAACGCGGGACAGAACACTGAAGCTTTCTTT
CASSNAGQNTEAFF
>TRBV29-1|TRBD1|TRBJ1-2|-
TGCAGCGTTGATAGGACAGGGGACTATGGCTACACCTTC
CSVDRTGDYGYTF
>TRBV7-8|TRBD2|TRBJ2-3|-
TGTGCCAGCAGCGCCTTAGCGGGAGCAAACACAGATACGCAGTATTTT
CASSALAGANTDTQYF
>TRBV5-1|-|TRBJ2-7|-
TGCGCCAGCAGCTTGGATTGGGGATTCTACGAGCAGTACTTC
CASSLDWGFYEQYF
>TRBV21-1|-|TRBJ2-3|-
TGTGCCAGCAGCAAAGCGGAGGCAGTCACAGATACGCAGTATTTT
CASSKAEAVTDTQYF
>TRBV9|-|TRBJ2-5|few
TGTGCCAGCAGCACAGGGGGGGACCAAGAGACCCAGTACTTC
CASSTGGDQETQYF
>TRBV5-1|TRBD1|TRBJ2-3|few
TGCGCCAGCAGCCCCGGACAGGGTGGGGGTGGAGATACGCAGTATTTT
CASSPGQGGGGDTQYF
>TRBV7-9|TRBD2|TRBJ2-3|few
TGTGCCAGCAGCTTCGGTCTAGCGGGAGTGGCAGATACGCAGTATTTT
CASSFGLAGVADTQYF
>TRBV30|-|TRBJ2-2|-
TGTGCCTTCAAGGAGCGGCAGAACACCGGGGAGCTGTTTTTT
CAFKERQNTGELFF
>TRBV29-1|-|TRBJ1-1|-
TGCAGCGTTGAAGATTTCCAGGGAGGTATGAACACTGAAGCTTTCTTT
CSVEDFQGGMNTEAFF
>TRBV27|-|TRBJ2-5|-
TGTGCCAGCAGTTTATCCCCAAACGTAAAGACCCAGTACTTC
CASSLSPNVKTQYF
>TRBV18|TRBD1|TRBJ2-7|-
TGTGCCAGCTCACAAGCAGGGGGCCTTACCTCCTACGAGCAGTACTTC
CASSQAGGLTSYEQYF
>TRBV7-3|-|TRBJ2-1|-
TGTGCCAGCAGCAGGGGGGGGCTTCTTGAGCAGTTCTTC
CASSRGGLLEQFF
>TRBV10-3|-|TRBJ1-1|-
TGTGCCATCAGTGAGTCCCCAGGGAGTTTTGGGAACACTGAAGCTTTCTTT
CAISESPGSFGNTEAFF
>TRBV7-9|-|TRBJ1-2|-
TGTGCCAGCAGGCGAGGGGGGACGAATGGCTACACCTTC
CASRRGGTNGYTF